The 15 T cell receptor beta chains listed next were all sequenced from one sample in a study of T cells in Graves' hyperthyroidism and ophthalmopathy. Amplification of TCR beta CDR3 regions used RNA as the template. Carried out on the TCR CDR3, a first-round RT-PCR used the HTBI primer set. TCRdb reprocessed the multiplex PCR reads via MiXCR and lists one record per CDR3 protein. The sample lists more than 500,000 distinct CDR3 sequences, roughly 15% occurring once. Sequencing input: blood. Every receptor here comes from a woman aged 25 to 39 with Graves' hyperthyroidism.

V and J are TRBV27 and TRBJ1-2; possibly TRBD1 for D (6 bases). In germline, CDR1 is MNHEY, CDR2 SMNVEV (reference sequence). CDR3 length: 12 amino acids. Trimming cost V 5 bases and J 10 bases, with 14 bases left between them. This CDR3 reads CASSIGGGFYTF. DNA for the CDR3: TGTGCCAGCAGTATCGGGGGCGGGTTCTACACCTTC.

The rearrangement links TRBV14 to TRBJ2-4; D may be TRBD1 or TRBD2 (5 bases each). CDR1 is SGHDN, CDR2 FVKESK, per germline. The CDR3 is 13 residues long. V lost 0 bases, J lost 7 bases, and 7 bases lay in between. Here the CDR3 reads CASSQDWGNIQYF. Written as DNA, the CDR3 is TGTGCCAGCAGCCAAGATTGGGGGAACATTCAGTACTTC. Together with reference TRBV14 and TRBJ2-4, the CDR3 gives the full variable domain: EAGVTQFPSHSVIEKGQTVTLRCDPISGHDNLYWYRRVMGKEIKFLLHFVKESKQDESGMPNNRFLAERTGGTYSTLKVQPAELEDSGVYFCASSQDWGNIQYFGAGTRLSVL.

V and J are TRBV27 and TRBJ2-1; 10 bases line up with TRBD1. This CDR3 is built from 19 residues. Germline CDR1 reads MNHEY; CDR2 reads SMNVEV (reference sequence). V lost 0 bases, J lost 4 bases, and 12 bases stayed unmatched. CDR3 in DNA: TGTGCCAGCAGTTTATCAGGGACAGGGGAGTTAGCCCGTTACAATGAGCAGTTCTTC. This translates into CASSLSGTGELARYNEQFF.

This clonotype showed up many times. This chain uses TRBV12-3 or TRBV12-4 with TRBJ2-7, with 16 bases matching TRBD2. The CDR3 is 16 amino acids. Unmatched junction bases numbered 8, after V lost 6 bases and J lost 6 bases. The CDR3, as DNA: TGTGCCAGCAGCCCGGGGACTAGCGGGAGGGCCGTCGAGCAGTACTTC. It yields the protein CASSPGTSGRAVEQYF.

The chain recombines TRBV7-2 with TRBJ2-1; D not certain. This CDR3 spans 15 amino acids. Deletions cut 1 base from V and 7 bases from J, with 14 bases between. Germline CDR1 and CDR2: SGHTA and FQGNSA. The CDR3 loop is CASSLDVGGGNEQFF. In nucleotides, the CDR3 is TGTGCCAGCAGCTTAGATGTCGGTGGCGGAAATGAGCAGTTCTTC.

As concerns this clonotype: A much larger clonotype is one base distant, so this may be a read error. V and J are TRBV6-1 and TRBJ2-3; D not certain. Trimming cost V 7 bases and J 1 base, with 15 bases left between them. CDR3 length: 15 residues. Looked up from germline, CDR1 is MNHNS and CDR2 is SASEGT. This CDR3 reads CASNQTTWGTDTQYF. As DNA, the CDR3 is TGTGCCAGCAACCAAACCACATGGGGCACAGATACGCAGTATTTT.

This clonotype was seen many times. This CDR3 reads CATSRQTSGRGNEQFF. In DNA form, the CDR3 reads TGTGCCACCAGCAGACAGACTAGCGGGAGGGGGAATGAGCAGTTCTTC. The chain employs TRBV15 and TRBJ2-1, with 14 bases identical to TRBD2. The CDR3 spans 16 residues. V gave up 2 bases and J gave up 7 bases; unmatched junction bases: 4. Germline V gives CDR1 LNHNV, CDR2 YYDKDF (reference sequence). The full variable domain, completed using reference TRBV15 and TRBJ2-1, is DAMVIQNPRYQVTQFGKPVTLSCSQTLNHNVMYWYQQKSSQAPKLLFHYYDKDFNNEADTPDNFQSRRPNTSFCFLDIRSPGLGDTAMYLCATSRQTSGRGNEQFFGPGTRLTVL.

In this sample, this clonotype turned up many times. Here the CDR3 reads CASSLASSGSPDTQYF. The CDR3 DNA is TGTGCCAGCAGCTTGGCCTCTAGCGGGAGTCCAGATACGCAGTATTTT. The chain employs TRBV5-6 and TRBJ2-3; 10 bases are shared with TRBD2. The CDR3 loop spans 16 amino acids. Unmatched junction bases numbered 5, after V lost 0 bases and J lost 4 bases. Germline lookup yields CDR1 SGHDT and CDR2 YYEEEE.

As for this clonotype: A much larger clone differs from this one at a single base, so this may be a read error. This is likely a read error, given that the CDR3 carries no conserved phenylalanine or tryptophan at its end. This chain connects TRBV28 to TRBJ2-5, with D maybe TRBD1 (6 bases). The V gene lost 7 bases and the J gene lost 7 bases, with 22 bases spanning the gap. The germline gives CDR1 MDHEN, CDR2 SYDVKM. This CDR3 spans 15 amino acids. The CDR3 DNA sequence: TGTGCCAGCATCACGCAGCAGCAGGGGCCCCCGACCCAGTACCTC. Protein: CASITQQQGPPTQYL.

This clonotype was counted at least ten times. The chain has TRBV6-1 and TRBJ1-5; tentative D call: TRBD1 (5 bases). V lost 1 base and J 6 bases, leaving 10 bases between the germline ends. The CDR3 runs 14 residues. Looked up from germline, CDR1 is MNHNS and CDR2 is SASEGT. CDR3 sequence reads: CASSEEGEAQPQHF. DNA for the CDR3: TGTGCCAGCAGTGAAGAAGGGGAGGCTCAGCCCCAGCATTTT.

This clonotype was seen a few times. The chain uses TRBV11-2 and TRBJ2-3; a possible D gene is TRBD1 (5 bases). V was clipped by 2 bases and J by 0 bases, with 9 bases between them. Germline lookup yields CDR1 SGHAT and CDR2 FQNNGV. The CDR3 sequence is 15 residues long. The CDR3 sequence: CASSLTAGSTDTQYF. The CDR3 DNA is TGTGCCAGCAGCTTAACGGCAGGGAGCACAGATACGCAGTATTTT.

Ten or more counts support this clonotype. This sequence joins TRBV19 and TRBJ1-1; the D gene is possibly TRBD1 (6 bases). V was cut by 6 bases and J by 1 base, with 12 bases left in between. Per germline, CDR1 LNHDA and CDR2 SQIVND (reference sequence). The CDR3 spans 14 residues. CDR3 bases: TGTGCCAGTAGAGAGGGGGTTCGGAACACTGAAGCTTTCTTT. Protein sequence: CASREGVRNTEAFF.

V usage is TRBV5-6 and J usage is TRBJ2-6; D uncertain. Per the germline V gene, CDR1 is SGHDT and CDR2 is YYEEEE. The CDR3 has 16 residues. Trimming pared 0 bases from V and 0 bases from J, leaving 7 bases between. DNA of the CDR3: TGTGCCAGCAGCTTGGTCCCCAGCTCTGGGGCCAACGTCCTGACTTTC. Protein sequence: CASSLVPSSGANVLTF. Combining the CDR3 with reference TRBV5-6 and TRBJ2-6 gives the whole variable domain DAGVTQSPTHLIKTRGQQVTLRCSPKSGHDTVSWYQQALGQGPQFIFQYYEEEERQRGNFPDRFSGHQFPNYSSELNVNALLLGDSALYLCASSLVPSSGANVLTFGAGSRLTVL.

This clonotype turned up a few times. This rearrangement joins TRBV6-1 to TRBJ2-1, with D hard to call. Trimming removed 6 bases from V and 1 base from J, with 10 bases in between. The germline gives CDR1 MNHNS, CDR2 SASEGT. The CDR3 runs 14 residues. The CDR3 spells CASRHSRSYNEQFF. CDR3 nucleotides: TGTGCCAGCAGGCACTCCAGATCCTACAATGAGCAGTTCTTC.

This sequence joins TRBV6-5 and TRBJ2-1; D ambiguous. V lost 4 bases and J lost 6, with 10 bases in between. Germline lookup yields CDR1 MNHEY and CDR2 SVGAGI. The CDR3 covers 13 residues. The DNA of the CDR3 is TGTGCCAGCAGTTCTCCCTTAGGCAATGAGCAGTTCTTC. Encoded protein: CASSSPLGNEQFF.